The rows below give T cell receptor beta chains drawn from one sample of a study of read filtering for tumor transcriptome and immune sequencing. TCRdb called the reads again in MiXCR, with one record for every CDR3 protein. The table records some 130,000 distinct CDR3 sequences, around 14% of them present only once. The sample consisted of a population of CD138-negative cells sorted from bone marrow. These receptors originate from a donor at least 40 years old with multiple myeloma. Both conserved end residues are trimmed from each CDR3.

TRBV12-3/TRBV12-4 | 11 | ATRGLARSEQF
TRBV7-2 | 16 | ASSRGLAGGPITDTQY
TRBV4-1 | 14 | ASSHPGGGGNNEQF
TRBV19 | 12 | ASIVETSSYEQY
TRBV20-1 | 12 | SAPRLRSDSPLH
TRBV12-3/TRBV12-4 | 11 | ATKWAGANVLT
TRBV5-1 | 16 | ASSLRDSVPGTNEKLF
TRBV7-9 | 11 | ASSLHGTYEQY
TRBV19 | 13 | ASSVLGRRTDTQY
TRBV4-1 | 14 | ASSQVFQGSNQPQH
TRBV7-2 | 9 | ASTDAETQY
TRBV6-2/TRBV6-3 | 13 | ASSSWTGRNQPQH
TRBV20-1 | 14 | SARDLMGETSYEQY
TRBV20-1 | 11 | SARDWDKHEQF
TRBV29-1 | 12 | SVPGTGGGDTQY
TRBV29-1 | 10 | SVVVRGNEQF
TRBV4-1 | 14 | ASSQGGGATNEKLF
TRBV18 | 13 | ASSAGLAGAIEQY
TRBV12-3/TRBV12-4 | 12 | ASSLAGEDNEQF
TRBV20-1 | 11 | SARPGSNYGYT
TRBV7-3 | 10 | ASSPTADEQF
TRBV4-1 | 12 | ASSQEAYYNEQF
TRBV10-2 | 10 | ASSATNYGYT
TRBV24-1 | 9 | ATPSGQAQD
TRBV7-2 | 10 | ASSFQGNEQF
TRBV29-1 | 10 | SVGDNSYEQY
TRBV7-2 | 13 | ASSLEAWSSYEQY
TRBV20-1 | 11 | SASKRDTGELF
TRBV5-5 | 13 | ASSPDWGRNTEAF
TRBV6-1 | 13 | ASNYPVGGDQPQH
TRBV29-1 | 16 | SVGLVVFTAVVTNEQF
TRBV29-1 | 11 | SVGAGGNQPQH
TRBV2 | 13 | ASSEILTNSDTQY
TRBV28 | 15 | ASSLLPFSGVGNTIY
TRBV2 | 10 | ASARLDSEAF
TRBV6-8 | 13 | ASGPKVVSNLPQH
TRBV29-1 | 10 | SVSGGFGELF
TRBV24-1 | 14 | ATSDKVGTGNQPQH
TRBV5-1 | 13 | ASRSGTGGYNEQF
TRBV7-9 | 11 | ASSLGQAKSQY
TRBV12-3/TRBV12-4 | 14 | ASSRAPGLALNEQF
TRBV7-2 | 12 | ASSLVLGDEKLF
TRBV6-5 | 12 | ASSLRAGTRGYT
TRBV12-3/TRBV12-4 | 14 | ASSLLPGQGLYEQY
TRBV20-1 | 12 | SASRVGQVNEQY
TRBV7-9 | 14 | ASSPRTSGSPDTQY